The present T cell receptor beta chain was sequenced within a study of blood T cell repertoires in COVID-19. The overall study: From the United States, Italy and Spain came samples of acute and convalescent COVID-19.

Authors' data handling: Reference gene primers were amplified, and this amplification served to estimate nucleated cell counts. Clones were sequenced by immunoSEQ multiplex PCR, and TCRdb holds only the in-frame ones, with some missing. V and J calls and clone size are given by that table; D and trimming were obtained from the DNA. Of 70,000 to 95,000 clones listed, 89% are singletons. Patients of the Seattle cohort, enrolled during active infection, were followed longitudinally. This receptor was taken from a man between 45 and 60 years old with COVID-19, enrolled during active disease. The sequenced sample was peripheral blood.

CDR3 amino acids: CASSQDPASGGMDEQFF. The CDR3 bases are TGCGCCAGCAGCCAAGATCCGGCTAGCGGGGGGATGGATGAGCAGTTCTTC. The J gene is TRBJ2-1, the V gene TRBV4-3; 11 positions agree with TRBD2. This CDR3 has 17 amino acids. The ends lost 0 bases at V and 8 bases at J; junction bases unmatched: 9. Per germline, CDR1 LGHNA and CDR2 YSLEER.